A selection of T cell receptor beta chains follows, all from one sample in a study of T cell responses to AZD1222 COVID-19 vaccine. Sequencing was performed with immunoSEQ multiplex PCR; in TCRdb, only in-frame clones are kept and a portion is missing. This sample has about 150,000 clones, with approximately 87% found just once. This specimen consisted of peripheral blood, obtained 28 days after the second AZD1222 dose. Receptor source: an adult who received the AZD1222 COVID-19 vaccine. Each CDR3 is given with its conserved first and last residue. A D gene is named only where the DNA matches it firmly. Clone sizes are given selectively: once, few, many, or a class where the clone is expanded.

j_gene: TRBJ2-2; abundance: NA; len: 16; d_gene: NA; v_gene: TRBV7-9; CDR3nt: TGTGCCAGCAGCTTATTGGGACCAACGAACACCGGGGAGCTGTTTTTT; CDR3aa: CASSLLGPTNTGELFF
j_gene: TRBJ2-2; abundance: once; len: 14; d_gene: NA; v_gene: TRBV7-8; CDR3nt: TGTGCCAGCAGCTTAGACGGTGGCACCGGGGAGCTGTTTTTT; CDR3aa: CASSLDGGTGELFF
j_gene: TRBJ2-1; abundance: NA; len: 14; d_gene: TRBD1; v_gene: TRBV5-1; CDR3nt: TGCGCCAGCAGCCCGGGACAGGGGGCCAATGAGCAGTTCTTC; CDR3aa: CASSPGQGANEQFF
j_gene: TRBJ2-2; abundance: few; len: 13; d_gene: NA; v_gene: TRBV6-2/TRBV6-3; CDR3nt: TGTGCCAGCAGTTACAAGTACCCTGGGGAGCTGTTTTTT; CDR3aa: CASSYKYPGELFF
j_gene: TRBJ2-5; abundance: NA; len: 14; d_gene: NA; v_gene: TRBV11-2; CDR3nt: TGTGCCAGCAGCGCTACAGGGCCCAGGGAGACCCAGTACTTC; CDR3aa: CASSATGPRETQYF
j_gene: TRBJ2-7; abundance: once; len: 16; d_gene: NA; v_gene: TRBV10-3; CDR3nt: TGTGCCATCAGTGAGTCGATGATGAACCCCCGGTACGAGCAGTACTTC; CDR3aa: CAISESMMNPRYEQYF
j_gene: TRBJ2-1; abundance: NA; len: 15; d_gene: TRBD2; v_gene: TRBV9; CDR3nt: TGTGCCAGCAGCCGGGGGGAGTCTCCCTACAATGAGCAGTTCTTC; CDR3aa: CASSRGESPYNEQFF
j_gene: TRBJ2-1; abundance: NA; len: 17; d_gene: TRBD2; v_gene: TRBV4-2; CDR3nt: TGTGCCAGCAGCCAAGAGGAGGGACTAGCGGGAGCATATGAGCAGTTCTTC; CDR3aa: CASSQEEGLAGAYEQFF
j_gene: TRBJ1-4; abundance: NA; len: 14; d_gene: NA; v_gene: TRBV18; CDR3nt: TGTGCCAGCTCACCAGGACAGATTAATGAAAAACTGTTTTTT; CDR3aa: CASSPGQINEKLFF
j_gene: TRBJ2-3; abundance: NA; len: 13; d_gene: NA; v_gene: TRBV6-5; CDR3nt: TGTGCCAGCCAGGACCTCGGCACAGATACGCAGTATTTT; CDR3aa: CASQDLGTDTQYF
j_gene: TRBJ2-2; abundance: few; len: 15; d_gene: NA; v_gene: TRBV4-1; CDR3nt: TGCGCCAGCAGCCTGGGACGAGGGAACACCGGGGAGCTGTTTTTT; CDR3aa: CASSLGRGNTGELFF
j_gene: TRBJ1-4; abundance: NA; len: 14; d_gene: NA; v_gene: TRBV14; CDR3nt: TGTGCCAGCAGCTCTACACAGGGCTATGAAAAACTGTTTTTT; CDR3aa: CASSSTQGYEKLFF
j_gene: TRBJ1-2; abundance: NA; len: 12; d_gene: NA; v_gene: TRBV5-6; CDR3nt: TGTGCCAGCAGCTCCGAGCCCGATGGCTACACCTTC; CDR3aa: CASSSEPDGYTF
j_gene: TRBJ2-2; abundance: NA; len: 14; d_gene: NA; v_gene: TRBV7-9; CDR3nt: TGTGCCAGCAGCCTCTACAGGGAAACCGGGGAGCTGTTTTTT; CDR3aa: CASSLYRETGELFF
j_gene: TRBJ2-7; abundance: once; len: 13; d_gene: NA; v_gene: TRBV28; CDR3nt: TGTGCCAGCAGGGGGGTCTCCTCCTACGAGCAGTACTTC; CDR3aa: CASRGVSSYEQYF
j_gene: TRBJ1-2; abundance: NA; len: 12; d_gene: NA; v_gene: TRBV3-1/TRBV3-2; CDR3nt: TGTGCCAGCAGCCAAGGGGGACATGGCTACACCTTC; CDR3aa: CASSQGGHGYTF
j_gene: TRBJ2-7; abundance: NA; len: 14; d_gene: TRBD2; v_gene: TRBV5-1; CDR3nt: TGCGCCAGCAGCTTCCGACTAGCGGGAGACGAGCAGTACTTC; CDR3aa: CASSFRLAGDEQYF
j_gene: TRBJ2-6; abundance: NA; len: 15; d_gene: NA; v_gene: TRBV15; CDR3nt: TGTGCCACCAGCAGAGCTGGGTCTGGGGCCAACGTCCTGACTTTC; CDR3aa: CATSRAGSGANVLTF
j_gene: TRBJ2-7; abundance: NA; len: 14; d_gene: NA; v_gene: TRBV18; CDR3nt: TGTGCCAGCTCACCACCGGACCTAACCTACGAGCAGTACTTC; CDR3aa: CASSPPDLTYEQYF
j_gene: TRBJ2-1; abundance: NA; len: 13; d_gene: NA; v_gene: TRBV11-3; CDR3nt: TGTGCCAGCAGCTTAGTGGCCCAGGGAGAGCAGTTCTTC; CDR3aa: CASSLVAQGEQFF
j_gene: TRBJ2-2; abundance: NA; len: 15; d_gene: TRBD1; v_gene: TRBV5-1; CDR3nt: TGCGCCAGCAGCTTCGACAGGGCGGTCACCGGGGAGCTGTTTTTT; CDR3aa: CASSFDRAVTGELFF
j_gene: TRBJ2-2; abundance: NA; len: 14; d_gene: NA; v_gene: TRBV5-4; CDR3nt: TGTGCCAGCAGCTTGGTAACGAACACCGGGGAGCTGTTTTTT; CDR3aa: CASSLVTNTGELFF
j_gene: TRBJ1-2; abundance: NA; len: 14; d_gene: NA; v_gene: TRBV15; CDR3nt: TGTGCCACCAGCAGAGATTCCCGGACCTATGGCTACACCTTC; CDR3aa: CATSRDSRTYGYTF
j_gene: TRBJ2-7; abundance: NA; len: 11; d_gene: NA; v_gene: TRBV3-1/TRBV3-2; CDR3nt: TGTGCCAGCAGCCAGGACTACGAGCAGTACTTC; CDR3aa: CASSQDYEQYF
j_gene: TRBJ1-1; abundance: NA; len: 15; d_gene: NA; v_gene: TRBV6-5; CDR3nt: TGTGCCAGCAGTAACCGACAGGATCCGAACACTGAAGCTTTCTTT; CDR3aa: CASSNRQDPNTEAFF
j_gene: TRBJ2-2; abundance: NA; len: 15; d_gene: TRBD2; v_gene: TRBV10-3; CDR3nt: TGTGCCATCAGTGAGGATGGGCGGGAGGCCGGGGAGCTGTTTTTT; CDR3aa: CAISEDGREAGELFF
j_gene: TRBJ1-5; abundance: NA; len: 15; d_gene: TRBD1; v_gene: TRBV19; CDR3nt: TGTGCCAGTAGTGAGGACAGGCATCCCGGTCAGCCCCAGCATTTT; CDR3aa: CASSEDRHPGQPQHF
j_gene: TRBJ1-2; abundance: NA; len: 12; d_gene: TRBD1; v_gene: TRBV29-1; CDR3nt: TGCAGCGATAAGACAGGGGTGCAGGGCTACACCTTC; CDR3aa: CSDKTGVQGYTF
j_gene: TRBJ2-7; abundance: NA; len: 16; d_gene: NA; v_gene: TRBV5-1; CDR3nt: TGCGCCAGCAGCTCCTACCGGTTAGGGAGTAAAGACGAGCAGTACTTC; CDR3aa: CASSSYRLGSKDEQYF
j_gene: TRBJ2-1; abundance: NA; len: 14; d_gene: TRBD2; v_gene: TRBV6-4; CDR3nt: TGTGCCAGCAGGGGACTAGCGGGAGTTAATGAGCAGTTCTTC; CDR3aa: CASRGLAGVNEQFF
j_gene: TRBJ2-1; abundance: NA; len: 16; d_gene: NA; v_gene: TRBV6-2/TRBV6-3; CDR3nt: TGTGCCAGCAGTTACTCGGACAAAAGCTCCTACAATGAGCAGTTCTTC; CDR3aa: CASSYSDKSSYNEQFF
j_gene: TRBJ1-1; abundance: NA; len: 13; d_gene: NA; v_gene: TRBV23-1; CDR3nt: TGCGCCAGCATCGGGGGAGAAAGCACTGAAGCTTTCTTT; CDR3aa: CASIGGESTEAFF
j_gene: TRBJ2-1; abundance: few; len: 11; d_gene: NA; v_gene: TRBV20-1; CDR3nt: TGCAGTGCTATATTCGGGCCTGAGCAGTTCTTC; CDR3aa: CSAIFGPEQFF
j_gene: TRBJ1-2; abundance: NA; len: 14; d_gene: NA; v_gene: TRBV5-1; CDR3nt: TGCGCCAGCAGTTATCTCTCGGGAGGGTATGGCTACACCTTC; CDR3aa: CASSYLSGGYGYTF
j_gene: TRBJ2-1; abundance: NA; len: 15; d_gene: NA; v_gene: TRBV27; CDR3nt: TGTGCCAGCAGATCGCAGGGAATAGAGGACAATGAGCAGTTCTTC; CDR3aa: CASRSQGIEDNEQFF
j_gene: TRBJ2-2; abundance: NA; len: 17; d_gene: NA; v_gene: TRBV19; CDR3nt: TGTGCCAGTAGTATAAAGGCTAGCATTCCTCCCACCGGGGAGCTGTTTTTT; CDR3aa: CASSIKASIPPTGELFF
j_gene: TRBJ1-2; abundance: NA; len: 14; d_gene: NA; v_gene: TRBV7-9; CDR3nt: TGTGCCAGCAGCAGGGACGGATCTAACTATGGCTACACCTTC; CDR3aa: CASSRDGSNYGYTF
j_gene: TRBJ2-1; abundance: NA; len: 15; d_gene: TRBD2; v_gene: TRBV4-3; CDR3nt: TGCGCCAGCAGCCCGGGACTAGCGGGAGTTGGTGAGCAGTTCTTC; CDR3aa: CASSPGLAGVGEQFF
j_gene: TRBJ1-4; abundance: few; len: 16; d_gene: NA; v_gene: TRBV18; CDR3nt: TGTGCCAGCTCACCTAGGGAACAGGGAAATAATGAAAAACTGTTTTTT; CDR3aa: CASSPREQGNNEKLFF
j_gene: TRBJ2-1; abundance: NA; len: 15; d_gene: TRBD2; v_gene: TRBV7-3; CDR3nt: TGTGCCAGCAGCTTCGGCGGGAGGGCCACGGGTGAGCAGTTCTTC; CDR3aa: CASSFGGRATGEQFF
j_gene: TRBJ1-6; abundance: NA; len: 15; d_gene: NA; v_gene: TRBV9; CDR3nt: TGTGCCAGCAGCGTAGGAATAGGAAATAATTCACCCCTCCACTTT; CDR3aa: CASSVGIGNNSPLHF
j_gene: TRBJ2-7; abundance: few; len: 12; d_gene: TRBD1; v_gene: TRBV2; CDR3nt: TGTGCCAGCAGGGGACAGGCCTACGAGCAGTACTTC; CDR3aa: CASRGQAYEQYF
j_gene: TRBJ2-7; abundance: NA; len: 14; d_gene: NA; v_gene: TRBV28; CDR3nt: TGTGCCACGCAGTCCTGGGGGGTAGTCTACGAGCAGTACTTC; CDR3aa: CATQSWGVVYEQYF
j_gene: TRBJ2-3; abundance: NA; len: 14; d_gene: TRBD2; v_gene: TRBV2; CDR3nt: TGTGCCAGCAGTATAGGACTAGCGGGAGATACGCAGTATTTT; CDR3aa: CASSIGLAGDTQYF
j_gene: TRBJ1-4; abundance: once; len: 15; d_gene: NA; v_gene: TRBV11-2; CDR3nt: TGTGCCAGCAGCTCACCCGGGGGGATTCGGGAAAAACTGTTTTTT; CDR3aa: CASSSPGGIREKLFF
j_gene: TRBJ2-1; abundance: NA; len: 16; d_gene: TRBD1; v_gene: TRBV5-1; CDR3nt: TGCGCCAGCAGCTTGGAAGGGGCAGGGGGCTACAATGAGCAGTTCTTC; CDR3aa: CASSLEGAGGYNEQFF
j_gene: TRBJ2-3; abundance: few; len: 15; d_gene: NA; v_gene: TRBV2; CDR3nt: TGTGCCAGCACAACTAGTATGGGATACACAGATACGCAGTATTTT; CDR3aa: CASTTSMGYTDTQYF
j_gene: TRBJ1-4; abundance: NA; len: 12; d_gene: NA; v_gene: TRBV19; CDR3nt: TGTGCCAGTAGTATAGTGAGTGAAAAACTGTTTTTT; CDR3aa: CASSIVSEKLFF